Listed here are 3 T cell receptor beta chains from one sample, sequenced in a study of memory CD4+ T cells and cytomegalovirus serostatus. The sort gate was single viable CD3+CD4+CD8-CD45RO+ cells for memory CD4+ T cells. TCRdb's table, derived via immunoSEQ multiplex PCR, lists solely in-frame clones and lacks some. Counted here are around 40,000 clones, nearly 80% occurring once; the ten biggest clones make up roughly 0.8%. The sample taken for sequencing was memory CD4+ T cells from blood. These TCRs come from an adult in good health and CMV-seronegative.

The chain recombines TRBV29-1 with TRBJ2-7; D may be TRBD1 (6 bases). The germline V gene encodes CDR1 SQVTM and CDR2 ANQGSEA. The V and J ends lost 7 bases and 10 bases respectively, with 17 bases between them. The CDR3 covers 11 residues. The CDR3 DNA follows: TGCAGCGCCGCGGCAGGGGCAGGTCAGTACTTC. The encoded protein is CSAAAGAGQYF.

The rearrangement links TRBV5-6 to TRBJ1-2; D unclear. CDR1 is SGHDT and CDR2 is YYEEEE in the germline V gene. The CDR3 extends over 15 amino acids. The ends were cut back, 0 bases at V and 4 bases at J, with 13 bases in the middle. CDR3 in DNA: TGTGCCAGCAGCTTGGCAGCGGGTAGCGTCTATGGCTACACCTTC. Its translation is CASSLAAGSVYGYTF.

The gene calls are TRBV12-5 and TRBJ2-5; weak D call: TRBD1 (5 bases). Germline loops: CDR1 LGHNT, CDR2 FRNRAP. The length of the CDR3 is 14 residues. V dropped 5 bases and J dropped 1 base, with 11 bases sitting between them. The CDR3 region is CASGGTGSQETQYF. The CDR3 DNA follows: TGTGCTAGTGGTGGAACAGGATCCCAAGAGACCCAGTACTTC.